Shown below are 24 T cell receptor beta chains from a single sample sequenced in a study of cytotoxic CD8 clonotypes in ibrutinib-treated CLL. Some clones are missing from TCRdb's copy, which holds only in-frame ones; the method was immunoSEQ multiplex PCR. In the table there are 12,000 or so clones, approximately 59% of which are singletons. The sample here was PBMCs, taken before ibrutinib treatment. The receptors originated from a human donor with chronic lymphocytic leukemia.

This rearrangement joins TRBV28 to TRBJ1-5; the D is unclear. Germline lookup yields CDR1 MDHEN and CDR2 SYDVKM. CDR3 length: 15 residues. Trimming removed 2 bases at V and 3 bases at J, with 11 bases between. The DNA of the CDR3 is TGTGCCAGCAGTTTAGGCCAAGCTTACAATCAGCCCCAGCATTTT. Its protein product is CASSLGQAYNQPQHF.

This clone came up once. This chain links TRBV4-1 with TRBJ1-1; 8 nucleotides align to TRBD1. Unmatched junction bases numbered 6, after V lost 0 bases and J lost 6 bases. The CDR3 totals 15 residues. The germline V gene has CDR1 MGHRA and CDR2 YSYEKL. In DNA form, the CDR3 reads TGCGCCAGCAGCCAAGATGCAGGGGGCTTGGCTGAAGCTTTCTTT. The encoded protein is CASSQDAGGLAEAFF.

The genes are TRBV9 and TRBJ2-7; 8 bases fit TRBD1. This CDR3 contains 14 residues. Germline V lookup: CDR1 SGDLS, CDR2 YYNGEE. V gave up 4 bases and J gave up 5 bases; unmatched junction bases: 8. CDR3 amino acids: CASSPRQGKDEQYF. The CDR3 DNA is TGTGCCAGCAGCCCTCGACAGGGGAAGGACGAGCAGTACTTC.

This clone turned up a few times. The V and J genes are TRBV4-3 and TRBJ2-2; D unresolved. The CDR3 is made up of 15 amino acids. The germline V gene has CDR1 LGHNA and CDR2 YSLEER. V shed 0 bases and J shed 5 bases, with 10 bases lying between them. The CDR3: CASSQDPTETGELFF. In DNA, the CDR3 is TGCGCCAGCAGCCAAGACCCTACTGAGACCGGGGAGCTGTTTTTT.

This clone was seen a single time. The chain links TRBV11-2 to TRBJ2-3; tentative D call: TRBD2 (5 bases). V lost 5 bases and J 6 bases, leaving 9 bases between the germline ends. CDR3 length equals 12 residues. Per germline, CDR1 SGHAT and CDR2 FQNNGV. This chain's CDR3 is CASSQDSDTQYF. CDR3 bases: TGTGCCAGCAGCCAGGACTCGGATACGCAGTATTTT.

The rearrangement uses TRBV28 and TRBJ2-7; D unclear. The germline CDR1 and CDR2 sequences are MDHEN and SYDVKM. This CDR3 is built from 14 residues. The V end was cut by 1 base, the J end by 0 bases, with 7 bases between. The CDR3 DNA is TGTGCCAGCAGTTTATATCCCTTCTCCTACGAGCAGTACTTC. Protein product: CASSLYPFSYEQYF.

By proportion, this clone is medium-sized. The chain carries TRBV4-1 and TRBJ2-7, with 9 bases matching TRBD1. Germline CDR1 and CDR2: MGHRA and YSYEKL. The J segment lost 3 bases and the V segment lost 1 base, leaving 7 bases of the junction unmatched. CDR3 length: 16 amino acids. The CDR3 loop reads CASSQAPGQGNYEQYF. In nucleotides, the CDR3 is TGCGCCAGCAGCCAAGCCCCGGGACAGGGAAACTACGAGCAGTACTTC.

The rearrangement joins TRBV5-8 to TRBJ2-7; no firm D call. V was cut by 1 base and J by 6 bases, with 5 bases left in between. This CDR3 has 11 residues. Per the germline V gene, CDR1 is SGHTS and CDR2 is YDEGEE. This CDR3 reads CASSLIGEQYF. As DNA, the CDR3 is TGTGCCAGCAGCTTGATAGGCGAGCAGTACTTC.

A single count supports this clone. V is TRBV30 and J is TRBJ2-2; no clear D. V lost 3 bases to trimming and J lost 9 bases, with 17 bases between them. The length of the CDR3 is 14 residues. In germline, CDR1 is GTSNPN, CDR2 SVGIG (reference sequence). The CDR3 region has the DNA TGTGCCTGGAGCGGCTTTATGGAAACGCGGGAGCTGTTTTTT. Its translation: CAWSGFMETRELFF.

The J gene is TRBJ2-2, the V gene TRBV7-8; 7 positions match TRBD2. There are 14 residues in the CDR3. In germline, CDR1 is SGHVS, CDR2 FQNEAQ. Unmatched junction bases numbered 3, after V lost 2 bases and J lost 6 bases. CDR3 bases: TGTGCCAGCAGCTTACAGCGGGGCCCCGGGGAGCTGTTTTTT. Translated, it gives CASSLQRGPGELFF.

This chain links TRBV2 with TRBJ1-1, with 9 bases that match TRBD1. V gave up 5 bases and J gave up 4 bases; unmatched junction bases: 8. This CDR3 is built from 15 residues. Germline lookup yields CDR1 SNHLY and CDR2 FYNNEI. The CDR3 coding sequence is TGTGCCAGCAGTCGTATTGGACAGGGGCGCACTGAAGCTTTCTTT. Translation gives CASSRIGQGRTEAFF.

The chain has TRBV29-1 and TRBJ2-7, with TRBD2 matching 15 bases. CDR1 SQVTM and CDR2 ANQGSEA come from the germline V gene. CDR3 length: 14 amino acids. V lost 6 bases and J lost 5; bases outside the gene matches: 5. CDR3 region: CSVGLAGGLNEQYF. CDR3 in DNA: TGCAGCGTGGGACTAGCGGGGGGCTTGAACGAGCAGTACTTC.

This clone was seen a handful of times. The chain combines TRBV7-9 with TRBJ1-6, with D uncertain. Trimming took off 7 bases at V and 9 bases at J, with 13 bases between the two ends. This CDR3 spans 13 amino acids. The germline V gene has CDR1 SEHNR and CDR2 FQNEAQ (reference sequence). CDR3 sequence reads: CASTDRTTSPLHF. The CDR3 nucleotides are TGTGCCAGCACCGACCGCACGACTTCACCCCTCCACTTT.

J is TRBJ2-7 and V is TRBV28; D may correspond to TRBD1 or TRBD2 (6 bases each). V was cut by 3 bases and J by 2 bases, with 20 bases left in between. The CDR3 is 17 residues long. The germline CDR1 and CDR2 sequences are MDHEN and SYDVKM. CDR3 sequence: CASSLILAGEVPYEQYF. The CDR3 DNA is TGTGCCAGCAGTTTGATTTTAGCAGGGGAGGTCCCCTACGAGCAGTACTTC.

The sample holds one count of this clone. The chain couples TRBV6-1 to TRBJ1-5, with D unresolved. Germline CDR1 and CDR2: MNHNS and SASEGT. CDR3 length equals 14 residues. Trimming cost V 2 bases and J 1 base, with 6 bases left between them. The DNA for the CDR3 is TGTGCCAGCAGTGAACAGGAGAGCAATCAGCCCCAGCATTTT. Translated, it gives CASSEQESNQPQHF.

This sequence joins TRBV4-1 and TRBJ2-5, with D possibly being TRBD2 (6 bases). Trimming took off 4 bases at V and 5 bases at J, with 17 bases between the two ends. Germline values: CDR1 MGHRA, CDR2 YSYEKL. The CDR3 extends over 15 amino acids. The CDR3 here is CASSLAPGGRETQYF. The CDR3 nucleotides are TGCGCCAGCAGCCTCGCCCCCGGGGGTAGGGAGACCCAGTACTTC.

The rearrangement links TRBV9 to TRBJ1-2; D is possibly TRBD1 (5 bases). The CDR3 spans 14 residues. Germline V gene data show CDR1 as SGDLS and CDR2 as YYNGEE. Trimming removed 0 bases from V and 4 bases from J, with 10 bases in between. The CDR3 spells CASSVDHRSYGYTF. The CDR3 region has the DNA TGTGCCAGCAGCGTAGATCACAGGAGCTATGGCTACACCTTC.

This chain joins TRBV18 and TRBJ1-3; D possibly corresponds to TRBD1 (5 bases). CDR1 is KGHSH and CDR2 is LQKENI in the germline V gene. The V end was cut by 0 bases, the J end by 6 bases, with 12 bases between. This CDR3 region has 15 residues. The CDR3: CASSPPGRVENTIYF. The CDR3 DNA reads TGTGCCAGCTCACCACCGGGCAGGGTGGAAAACACCATATATTTT.

The chain employs TRBV13 and TRBJ1-5; 7 bases are shared with TRBD1. CDR3 length: 14 residues. V dropped 2 bases and J dropped 4; count of bases not matched to a gene: 2. The V gene's germline CDR1 is PRHDT and CDR2 FYEKMQ (reference sequence). CDR3 sequence reads: CASSLRGPNQPQHF. In DNA, the CDR3 is TGTGCCAGCAGCTTAAGGGGGCCTAATCAGCCCCAGCATTTT.

V usage is TRBV27 and J usage is TRBJ1-1, with D maybe TRBD1 (5 bases). Germline V gives CDR1 MNHEY, CDR2 SMNVEV (reference sequence). The CDR3 spans 17 residues. V dropped 3 bases and J dropped 0 bases, with 17 bases sitting between them. The chain's CDR3 is CASSFSQGQSMNTEAFF. The CDR3 nucleotides read TGTGCCAGCAGTTTTTCGCAGGGTCAATCTATGAACACTGAAGCTTTCTTT.

V and J are TRBV28 and TRBJ1-2, with 9 nucleotides matching TRBD1. V lost 4 bases, J lost 4 bases, and 7 bases stayed unmatched. The CDR3 covers 15 residues. The V gene's germline CDR1 is MDHEN and CDR2 SYDVKM. The CDR3 DNA reads TGTGCCAGCAGTTGGAACAGGGGGCTTGGCTATGGCTACACCTTC. Protein sequence: CASSWNRGLGYGYTF.

The rearrangement uses TRBV11-2 and TRBJ1-5; D is uncertain. The CDR3 contains 14 residues. V shed 5 bases and J shed 5 bases, with 13 bases lying between them. Germline lookup yields CDR1 SGHAT and CDR2 FQNNGV. The CDR3 nucleotides read TGTGCCAGCAGCCTGGACGGGTGGGATCAGCCCCAGCATTTT. Its protein is CASSLDGWDQPQHF.

This clone was seen a few times. This chain's CDR3 is CASSSGLYEQYF. CDR3 sequence (DNA): TGTGCCAGCAGTTCCGGGCTCTACGAGCAGTACTTC. The rearrangement joins TRBV28 to TRBJ2-7; D remains unclear. Germline V gives CDR1 MDHEN, CDR2 SYDVKM. V lost 4 bases and J lost 3, with 7 bases in between. This CDR3 has 12 amino acids.

The table lists this clone with a count of one. The rearrangement links TRBV5-1 to TRBJ1-1; possibly TRBD1 for D (5 bases). This CDR3 is 17 amino acids long. V was trimmed by 0 bases and J by 0 bases, leaving 15 bases between them. Looked up from germline, CDR1 is SGHRS and CDR2 is YFSETQ. The CDR3 DNA is TGCGCCAGCAGCTTGGTTTTCGGGGGTGGGGTGAACACTGAAGCTTTCTTT. It codes for CASSLVFGGGVNTEAFF.